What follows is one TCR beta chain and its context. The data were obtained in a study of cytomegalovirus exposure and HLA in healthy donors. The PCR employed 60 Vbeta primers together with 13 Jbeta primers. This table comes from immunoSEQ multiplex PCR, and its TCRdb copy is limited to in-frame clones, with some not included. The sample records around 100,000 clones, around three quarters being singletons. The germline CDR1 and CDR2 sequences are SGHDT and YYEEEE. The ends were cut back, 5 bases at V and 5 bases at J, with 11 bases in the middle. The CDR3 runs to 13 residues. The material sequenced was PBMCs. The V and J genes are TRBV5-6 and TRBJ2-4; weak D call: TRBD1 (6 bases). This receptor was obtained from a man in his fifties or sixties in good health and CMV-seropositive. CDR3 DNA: TGTGCCAGCAGTCAGGGGTTCCAAAACATTCAGTACTTC. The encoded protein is CASSQGFQNIQYF.